This entry lists 31 T cell receptor beta chains sequenced from one sample in a study of shared clonotypes between healthy human individuals. Clones were sequenced by immunoSEQ multiplex PCR, and TCRdb holds only the in-frame ones, with some missing. The sample has fewer than 700,000 clones, around 78% seen once. The sequenced sample consisted of PBMCs. The source is a woman between 40 and 50 years old in good health. Some clones in this sample may be carry-over from other donors' samples.

The V and J genes are TRBV28 and TRBJ1-4; maybe TRBD1 (5 bases). CDR3 size: 13 residues. With 3 bases removed from V and 8 bases from J, the gap between germline ends came to 10 bases. CDR1 and CDR2 from the germline V gene are MDHEN and SYDVKM. The CDR3 coding sequence is TGTGCCAGCAGTTTGGGGGGTTGGGAAAAACTGTTTTTT. It translates to CASSLGGWEKLFF. The complete variable domain, with remaining parts taken from reference TRBV28 and TRBJ1-4, reads DVKVTQSSRYLVKRTGEKVFLECVQDMDHENMFWYRQDPGLGLRLIYFSYDVKMKEKGDIPEGYSVSREKKERFSLILESASTNQTSMYLCASSLGGWEKLFFGSGTQLSVL.

This clone appeared a few times. The chain links TRBV15 to TRBJ1-5; TRBD1 might be the D (6 bases). Trimming took 7 bases from V and 4 from J, leaving 8 bases between them. Germline lookup yields CDR1 LNHNV and CDR2 YYDKDF (reference sequence). The CDR3 spans 12 residues. CDR3 protein: CATKGENQPQHF. CDR3 in DNA: TGTGCCACCAAGGGGGAGAATCAGCCCCAGCATTTT. Full variable domain (outside the CDR3, taken from reference TRBV15 and TRBJ1-5): DAMVIQNPRYQVTQFGKPVTLSCSQTLNHNVMYWYQQKSSQAPKLLFHYYDKDFNNEADTPDNFQSRRPNTSFCFLDIRSPGLGDTAMYLCATKGENQPQHFGDGTRLSIL.

The rearrangement links TRBV18 to TRBJ2-1; 11 nucleotides align to TRBD2. The CDR3 is 15 amino acids. J was trimmed by 5 bases and V by 5 bases; bases with no gene match: 5. Germline CDR1 and CDR2: KGHSH and LQKENI. The CDR3 sequence: CASSSLAGDHNEQFF. In DNA form, the CDR3 reads TGTGCCAGCTCATCACTAGCGGGAGATCACAATGAGCAGTTCTTC.

On this clone: Distinct nucleotide sequences in the sample also encode this CDR3. This chain connects TRBV10-3 to TRBJ2-1; D ambiguous. The CDR3 sequence is 14 residues long. CDR1 and CDR2 from the germline V gene are ENHRY and SYGVKD. Between the trimmed V and J ends, which lost 2 bases and 1 base, there was a span of 6 bases. The CDR3, as DNA: TGTGCCATCAGTGAGGGCTCTTCCTACAATGAGCAGTTCTTC. It codes for CAISEGSSYNEQFF.

The rearrangement links TRBV27 to TRBJ2-1, with 7 bases that match TRBD1. V was pared by 0 bases and J by 2 bases, with 7 bases of the junction left unmatched. Germline CDR1 MNHEY, CDR2 SMNVEV (reference sequence). The CDR3 has 17 amino acids. The DNA for the CDR3 is TGTGCCAGCAGTTTATCCTCCTATGGGACAGCCTACAATGAGCAGTTCTTC. It encodes CASSLSSYGTAYNEQFF.

V is TRBV28 and J is TRBJ2-1; 7 nucleotides align to TRBD1. With V trimmed by 8 bases and J by 6 bases, 7 bases remained unmatched. CDR1 and CDR2 (germline): MDHEN, SYDVKM. This CDR3 contains 13 residues. The CDR3: CASYTGQTNEQFF. CDR3 DNA: TGTGCCAGCTATACGGGACAGACCAATGAGCAGTTCTTC. Variable domain in full (rest from reference TRBV28 and TRBJ2-1): DVKVTQSSRYLVKRTGEKVFLECVQDMDHENMFWYRQDPGLGLRLIYFSYDVKMKEKGDIPEGYSVSREKKERFSLILESASTNQTSMYLCASYTGQTNEQFFGPGTRLTVL.

In DNA, the CDR3 is TGCAGCGTTCCCGGACAGGGGATGCAGACCCAGTACTTC. It translates to CSVPGQGMQTQYF. The chain joins TRBV29-1 to TRBJ2-5; 9 bases fit TRBD1. J lost 6 bases, V lost 5 bases, and 7 bases had no gene match. The CDR3 totals 13 residues. Germline V lookup: CDR1 SQVTM, CDR2 ANQGSEA.

The chain combines TRBV10-3 with TRBJ2-1, with a possible D match to TRBD1 (5 bases). Germline values: CDR1 ENHRY, CDR2 SYGVKD. The germline V and J ends were trimmed by 0 bases and 9 bases, with 12 bases remaining between them. This CDR3 spans 14 amino acids. The CDR3 sequence is CAISESKGQGEQFF. The CDR3 DNA follows: TGTGCCATCAGTGAGTCTAAAGGGCAGGGTGAGCAGTTCTTC.

This clone was seen once. The chain joins TRBV10-3 to TRBJ2-7; D gene uncertain. Trimming shortened V by 0 bases and J by 3 bases, and 12 bases separated the two germline ends. This CDR3 spans 15 amino acids. Germline CDR1 reads ENHRY; CDR2 reads SYGVKD. The CDR3 DNA reads as TGTGCCATCAGTGAGTCCGGGCGCGGAAACTACGAGCAGTACTTC. Translated, it gives CAISESGRGNYEQYF.

As concerns this clone: A far larger clone is one base from this, pointing to a likely read error. This sequence joins TRBV5-4 and TRBJ2-2; D unresolved. Germline CDR1 SGHNT, CDR2 YYREEE (reference sequence). The CDR3 loop spans 14 amino acids. The CDR3 nucleotides are TGTGCCAGCGGCTTGAAAGGGCACACCGGGGAGCTGTTTTTT. Translation gives CASGLKGHTGELFF.

In this sample, this clone turned up once. The chain links TRBV6-6 to TRBJ1-5, with 8 bases that match TRBD1. Trimming at V came to 6 bases and at J to 4 bases, leaving 5 bases not matched to a gene. CDR1 MNHNY and CDR2 SVGAGI come from the germline V gene (reference sequence). This CDR3 comprises 14 residues. Here the CDR3 reads CASSLGQVNQPQHF. The DNA for the CDR3 is TGTGCCAGCAGCCTGGGACAGGTGAATCAGCCCCAGCATTTT.

J is TRBJ2-3 and V is TRBV28, with D perhaps matching TRBD1 (6 bases). CDR3 size: 14 residues. Germline CDR1 MDHEN, CDR2 SYDVKM. V dropped 4 bases and J dropped 6 bases, with 14 bases sitting between them. The CDR3 sequence: CASSSDRPRDTQYF. CDR3 nucleotide sequence: TGTGCCAGCAGTTCGGACAGACCTCGTGATACGCAGTATTTT. The variable domain in full, completed from reference TRBV28 and TRBJ2-3, reads DVKVTQSSRYLVKRTGEKVFLECVQDMDHENMFWYRQDPGLGLRLIYFSYDVKMKEKGDIPEGYSVSREKKERFSLILESASTNQTSMYLCASSSDRPRDTQYFGPGTRLTVL.

This chain connects TRBV6-5 to TRBJ1-2; D possibly corresponds to TRBD1 (5 bases). V lost 2 bases and J lost 7, with 8 bases in between. This CDR3 has 12 residues. CDR1 MNHEY and CDR2 SVGAGI come from the germline V gene. The CDR3 coding sequence is TGTGCCAGCAGTTACGGTGGGGGTGGCTACACCTTC. Translated: CASSYGGGGYTF.

The chain has TRBV6-1 and TRBJ2-7; D might be TRBD2 (6 bases). Germline CDR1 is MNHNS and CDR2 is SASEGT. The CDR3 contains 14 residues. V lost 1 base, J lost 0 bases, and 7 bases lay in between. The CDR3 sequence: CASSEGGGSYEQYF. CDR3 nucleotides: TGTGCCAGCAGTGAAGGGGGAGGCTCCTACGAGCAGTACTTC.

The V gene is TRBV28, the J gene TRBJ2-5, with TRBD2 matching 7 bases. The germline V gene has CDR1 MDHEN and CDR2 SYDVKM. V dropped 5 bases and J dropped 1; count of bases not matched to a gene: 4. The CDR3 covers 14 residues. The CDR3: CASSHTSAQETQYF. CDR3 DNA sequence: TGTGCCAGCAGTCATACTAGCGCCCAAGAGACCCAGTACTTC.

Points on this clone: The sample has other DNA sequences that encode this CDR3 too. V and J are TRBV5-1 and TRBJ1-2; no clear D gene. Trimming left V 0 bases short and J 0 bases short, with 6 bases between. Germline V lookup: CDR1 SGHRS, CDR2 YFSETQ. The CDR3 covers 14 residues. CDR3 region: CASSLESPNYGYTF. DNA for the CDR3: TGCGCCAGCAGCTTGGAGTCTCCTAACTATGGCTACACCTTC.

The rearrangement uses TRBV10-3 and TRBJ2-1; 7 nucleotides line up with TRBD2. There are 15 residues in the CDR3. Germline CDR1 reads ENHRY; CDR2 reads SYGVKD. The junction had 7 bases not matched to a gene; V was cut back by 4 bases and J by 4 bases. The CDR3 is CAISGDYPEYNEQFF. CDR3 nucleotide sequence: TGTGCCATCAGTGGGGACTACCCGGAGTACAATGAGCAGTTCTTC.

This clone showed up many times. The CDR3 DNA reads TGTGCCACCTTTCAAACAGGGTTCGATGGCTACACCTTC. This translates into CATFQTGFDGYTF. V and J are TRBV28 and TRBJ1-2; tentative D call: TRBD1 (6 bases). Germline lookup yields CDR1 MDHEN and CDR2 SYDVKM. V lost 10 bases and J 6 bases, leaving 18 bases between the germline ends. This CDR3 has 13 amino acids.

This clone has more than one count but fewer than ten. CDR3: CASSASTDTQYF. The CDR3 DNA is TGTGCCAGCAGCGCAAGCACAGATACGCAGTATTTT. V is TRBV7-9 and J is TRBJ2-3; no clear D gene. Trimming took off 5 bases at V and 0 bases at J, with 3 bases between the two ends. Germline CDR1 reads SEHNR; CDR2 reads FQNEAQ (reference sequence). The CDR3 runs to 12 residues.

This clone was recorded a few times. One end of the junction is discordant with germline, which a read error may explain. The V gene is TRBV2, the J gene TRBJ2-5, with 16 bases lining up with TRBD2. The CDR3 covers 16 residues. Germline V gene sequence: CDR1 SNHLY, CDR2 FYNNEI. CDR3 sequence: CASSEGLAGGQGTQYF. In nucleotides, the CDR3 is TGTGCCAGCAGTGAGGGACTAGCGGGAGGGCAAGGGACCCAGTACTTC.

The chain uses TRBV6-6 and TRBJ2-5; 13 bases are shared with TRBD2. V shed 6 bases and J 2 bases; nucleotides not matched to a gene: 3. This CDR3 has 15 amino acids. Germline assignment: CDR1 MNHNY and CDR2 SVGAGI (reference sequence). CDR3 loop: CASRTTSGRQETQYF. The CDR3 DNA reads TGTGCCAGCAGGACGACTAGCGGGAGGCAAGAGACCCAGTACTTC.

The gene calls are TRBV6-1 and TRBJ1-5; perhaps TRBD1 as D (6 bases). Germline V gene lookup returns CDR1 MNHNS and CDR2 SASEGT. The CDR3 contains 13 residues. Trimming took 5 bases from V and 6 from J, leaving 11 bases between them. The CDR3 DNA reads TGTGCCAGCAGTACACAGGGTAGTCAGCCCCAGCATTTT. This translates into CASSTQGSQPQHF.

A word on this clone: This sequence may be a read error, since a much larger clone differs from it by one base. Within the sample, other DNA sequences also encode this same CDR3. This chain uses TRBV7-9 with TRBJ2-3; D gene ambiguous. V lost 1 base to trimming and J lost 4 bases, with 3 bases between them. This CDR3 has 12 residues. CDR1 and CDR2 from the germline V gene are SEHNR and FQNEAQ (reference sequence). This CDR3 is CASSLGADTQYF. The CDR3, as DNA: TGTGCCAGCAGCTTAGGTGCAGATACGCAGTATTTT.

The chain carries TRBV23-1 and TRBJ2-1; unclear D gene. TRBV23-1 is an open reading frame whose function is uncertain. The CDR3 runs to 16 residues. V lost 0 bases and J 9 bases, leaving 18 bases between the germline ends. CDR3: CASSQSKEPLRGEQFF. CDR3 bases: TGCGCCAGCAGTCAATCGAAGGAGCCCCTCCGAGGTGAGCAGTTCTTC.

The V and J genes are TRBV27 and TRBJ2-1; 10 bases agree with TRBD2. The CDR3 runs to 15 residues. The V segment lost 7 bases and the J segment 8 bases; nucleotides outside the gene matches: 11. CDR1 and CDR2 from the germline V gene are MNHEY and SMNVEV (reference sequence). The CDR3 loop is CASMRASGRYDEQFF. CDR3 nucleotides: TGTGCCAGCATGCGAGCTAGCGGGAGATACGATGAGCAGTTCTTC.

This rearrangement joins TRBV28 to TRBJ1-5; D unresolved. The CDR3 spans 14 residues. The germline V gene encodes CDR1 MDHEN and CDR2 SYDVKM. Deletions cut 2 bases from V and 0 bases from J, with 5 bases between. The CDR3 region is CASSLQISNQPQHF. DNA for the CDR3: TGTGCCAGCAGTTTACAGATTAGCAATCAGCCCCAGCATTTT.

This clone has just one count. This sample includes further DNA sequences coding for the same CDR3. The chain links TRBV4-3 to TRBJ2-7, with TRBD2 identical over 10 bases. The V and J ends lost 4 bases and 0 bases, in that order; junction bases with no gene match: 3. The CDR3 length is 15 residues. CDR1 and CDR2 (germline): LGHNA, YSLEER. CDR3 amino acids: CASSRGTSDSYEQYF. Written as DNA, the CDR3 is TGCGCCAGCAGCCGCGGGACTAGCGACTCCTACGAGCAGTACTTC.

The V call is TRBV5-1, the J call TRBJ2-7, with 9 bases matching TRBD2. The CDR3 totals 15 residues. Germline V lookup: CDR1 SGHRS, CDR2 YFSETQ. V was clipped by 6 bases and J by 5 bases; unmatched bases: 12. CDR3 amino acids: CASTPNLGTSHEQYF. The CDR3 nucleotides are TGCGCCAGCACCCCCAACTTGGGGACTAGCCACGAGCAGTACTTC. Complete variable domain (other parts from reference TRBV5-1 and TRBJ2-7): KAGVTQTPRYLIKTRGQQVTLSCSPISGHRSVSWYQQTPGQGLQFLFEYFSETQRNKGNFPGRFSGRQFSNSRSEMNVSTLELGDSALYLCASTPNLGTSHEQYFGPGTRLTVT.

Details on this clone: This likely came from a read error, as a far larger clone is one base away. The V and J genes are TRBV30 and TRBJ2-2; D remains ambiguous. The CDR3 contains 15 residues. CDR1 and CDR2 (germline): GTSNPN, SVGIG (reference sequence). The V and J ends lost 0 bases and 3 bases respectively, with 11 bases between them. Written as DNA, the CDR3 is TGTGCCTGGAGTGTAGAACCCCGGGACACCGGGGAGCTGTTTTTT. As protein: CAWSVEPRDTGELFF.

V and J are TRBV2 and TRBJ1-5; D is ambiguous. V lost 0 bases and J lost 10, with 13 bases in between. Germline CDR1 is SNHLY and CDR2 is FYNNEI. CDR3 length equals 14 residues. CDR3 in DNA: TGTGCCAGCAGTGAAGCGACCCAGAGTGCTCCCCAGCATTTT. Protein sequence: CASSEATQSAPQHF.

This clone was counted only a few times. V is TRBV2 and J is TRBJ1-1, with 8 bases matching TRBD1. The CDR3 covers 12 residues. Germline V gene lookup returns CDR1 SNHLY and CDR2 FYNNEI. V lost 9 bases and J lost 10; bases outside the gene matches: 10. CDR3 nucleotide sequence: TGTGCCAGTACGGGACAGGTTCCTGGAGCTTTCTTT. It codes for CASTGQVPGAFF.